The entry below gives a single T cell receptor beta chain sequence along with its context. This receptor's antigen is unknown. The sample holds no much larger clone one base away, and base qualities are not on file. The sample is drawn from a study of blood T cell repertoires in COVID-19 (TCRdb year 2020). Looking at the study overall: Samples covering the acute and convalescent phases of COVID-19 were provided by collaborators in the United States, Italy and Spain. The prospective study material was composed of cDNA or gDNA derived from T cells, B-cell-depleted T cells, or PBMCs. Deeply sampled blood TCRbeta repertoires from subjects exposed to, actively infected with, or recovered from COVID-19 were included in the dataset. A freely available public database, intended as a resource for researchers studying the immune response to SARS-CoV-2, is where the repertoires were released. Samples came from the ongoing ImmuneRACE study (first 160 participants) plus 1,254 subjects from 6 global collaborators. A de-identified subject ID, COVID-19 status, age in years and sex were almost always included in the sample metadata. Where available, HLA class I and class II types were obtained from metadata supplied by the sample provider rather than from assay-based typing.

From the cysteine through the phenylalanine, the CDR3 covers 15 amino acids. The entry retains the CDR3 DNA only, 45 bases that are in frame from base 1. V is cut back by 5 bases and J by 2 bases, with 4 bases in the junction unmatched. From a lookup of the germline V gene, CDR1 and CDR2 are SNHLY and FYNNEI. The collaborating institutions used their own protocols to collect whole blood in K2EDTA tubes. Collaborator samples were shipped for TCRbeta analysis as frozen whole blood, isolated PBMCs, or DNA extracted from either sample type. Broad study findings and their caveats: Clinical and demographic metadata were provided uncurated, with the amount varying by source and participant.

The immunoSEQ Assay, a bias-controlled multiplex PCR, was used to amplify TCRbeta CDR3 regions from genomic DNA. In the original analysis: Nucleated cell counts per sample were estimated from amplification of reference gene primers within the assay. Sequence reads were collapsed and filtered to measure the absolute abundance of every unique TCRbeta CDR3 rearrangement. For each sample, productive Simpson clonality was calculated as the square root of Simpson's diversity index over productive rearrangements. The immuneACCESS repertoire file appears here via TCRdb, limited to in-frame rearrangements. These files lack a portion of the clones; in checked studies, under half of the deficit traces to unresolved V genes, and the cause of the others is not known. V, J and clone size are taken as reported in that table, and D and trimming were inferred from the DNA itself. For this sample the table gives about 100,000 clones, of which roughly 80% were detected only once. Around a third of the sample rests with the top ten.

The sequence came from a man between 65 and 85 years old with active or convalescent COVID-19. This sequence uses TRBV2 and TRBJ1-4; 8 central nucleotides agree with TRBD1. What was sequenced was peripheral blood. The CDR3 region has the sequence CASSPQGATNEKLFF. In nucleotide form, the sequence is TGTGCCAGCAGTCCCCAGGGGGCCACTAATGAAAAACTGTTTTTT.